The 22 T cell receptor beta chains below were found in one sample sequenced in a study of blood T cell repertoires in COVID-19 (dated by TCRdb to about 2020). Library method: the immunoSEQ multiplex PCR assay. In its TCRdb copy, this immuneACCESS table keeps in-frame sequences only and misses some clones. Where compared with another copy, unresolved V genes explain less than half of these, and the others have no known cause. For this sample there are about 300,000 clones; 75% to 95% appear just once. The ten most abundant clones make up about 1.1% of the sample. Sequencing was carried out using PBMCs or T cells enriched from blood (not recorded which). The source is a woman aged 30 to 39 who had recovered from COVID-19.

This chain uses TRBV11-1 with TRBJ2-3; 14 bases are shared with TRBD2. The ends lost 5 bases at V and 8 bases at J; junction bases unmatched: 9. The CDR3 consists of 16 residues. CDR1 SGHAT and CDR2 FQDESV come from the germline V gene (reference sequence). The CDR3 loop reads CASSPPGTSGSGTQYF. CDR3 in DNA: TGTGCCAGCAGCCCCCCCGGGACTAGCGGGAGCGGTACGCAGTATTTT.

This clone was detected only once. This chain links TRBV5-4 with TRBJ2-1; TRBD2 aligns across 7 bases. The CDR3 consists of 15 residues. Germline-derived CDR1 and CDR2 are SGHNT and YYREEE (reference sequence). V was pared by 4 bases and J by 0 bases, with 4 bases of the junction left unmatched. This CDR3 reads CASSPGGSSYNEQFF. In nucleotides, the CDR3 is TGTGCCAGCAGCCCCGGGGGGAGCTCCTACAATGAGCAGTTCTTC.

This sequence joins TRBV6-5 and TRBJ2-3; 9 bases are a match to TRBD2. V gave up 5 bases and J gave up 5 bases; unmatched junction bases: 8. The CDR3 has 15 residues. Germline V gives CDR1 MNHEY, CDR2 SVGAGI. CDR3 bases: TGTGCCAGCAGTAAAAGCGGGAGGTATGGAGATACGCAGTATTTT. Its protein is CASSKSGRYGDTQYF.

The chain's CDR3 is CASSGTSGRSSYEQYF. Written as DNA, the CDR3 is TGTGCCAGCTCAGGGACTAGCGGGAGGAGCTCCTACGAGCAGTACTTC. This chain joins TRBV21-1 and TRBJ2-7; the D call of TRBD2 is as the table states it, not checked on the DNA. TRBV21-1 is given as a pseudogene. This CDR3 has 16 residues.

J is TRBJ1-5 and V is TRBV18; unclear D gene. Trimming removed 3 bases at V and 0 bases at J, with 6 bases between. Germline loops: CDR1 KGHSH, CDR2 LQKENI. This CDR3 spans 14 amino acids. The CDR3 protein is CASSPVNSNQPQHF. The CDR3 nucleotides read TGTGCCAGCTCACCCGTTAATAGCAATCAGCCCCAGCATTTT.

V and J are TRBV20-1 and TRBJ1-6, with 9 bases identical to TRBD1. The V and J ends lost 3 bases and 7 bases, in that order; junction bases with no gene match: 19. The CDR3 is 19 amino acids. Germline CDR1 is DFQATT and CDR2 is SNEGSKA (reference sequence). The CDR3 protein is CSASSPPGQGVRINSPLHF. For the CDR3, the DNA is TGCAGTGCTAGTTCTCCTCCGGGACAGGGAGTAAGGATAAATTCACCCCTCCACTTT.

J is TRBJ2-1 and V is TRBV19, with D hard to call. Germline lookup yields CDR1 LNHDA and CDR2 SQIVND (reference sequence). V lost 1 base and J lost 9, with 10 bases in between. The CDR3 is made up of 13 amino acids. CDR3 region: CASSIAPASEQFF. The CDR3 bases are TGTGCCAGTAGTATAGCCCCCGCGTCTGAGCAGTTCTTC.

V is TRBV7-2 and J is TRBJ2-7; 11 positions agree with TRBD2. J gave up 2 bases and V 11 bases, and 2 bases lay outside the gene matches. This CDR3 is 12 amino acids long. The germline V gene encodes CDR1 SGHTA and CDR2 FQGNSA. CDR3 loop: CAVTSGTYEQYF. The CDR3 DNA follows: TGTGCCGTGACTAGCGGGACCTACGAGCAGTACTTC.

The CDR3 DNA reads TGCAGCGTTCGGGACAGGGGGCTTGAAGATACGCAGTATTTT. This translates into CSVRDRGLEDTQYF. V and J are TRBV29-1 and TRBJ2-3, with TRBD1 identical over 12 bases. V lost 5 bases and J lost 5; bases outside the gene matches: 5. The CDR3 has 14 residues. Per germline, CDR1 SQVTM and CDR2 ANQGSEA.

The rearrangement uses TRBV19 and TRBJ2-1; D gene uncertain. The CDR3 is made up of 15 amino acids. The germline V gene encodes CDR1 LNHDA and CDR2 SQIVND (reference sequence). V shed 3 bases and J shed 2 bases, with 11 bases lying between them. The CDR3 sequence: CASSIGSQTYNEQFF. DNA for the CDR3: TGTGCCAGTAGTATCGGTAGCCAGACCTACAATGAGCAGTTCTTC.

V is TRBV6-2 or TRBV6-3 and J is TRBJ2-5; TRBD2 agrees at 8 bases. Germline-derived CDR1 and CDR2 are MNHEY and SVGEGT. The CDR3 loop spans 17 amino acids. V shed 5 bases and J 5 bases; nucleotides not matched to a gene: 16. The CDR3 sequence is CASSKTGTSIPQETQYF. DNA of the CDR3: TGTGCCAGCAGTAAAACCGGGACTAGTATCCCCCAGGAGACCCAGTACTTC.

The rearrangement uses TRBV6-1 and TRBJ2-7; 10 bases agree with TRBD1. The CDR3 loop spans 19 amino acids. V shed 4 bases, J shed 0 bases, and the junction held 15 bases outside the gene matches. Germline values: CDR1 MNHNS, CDR2 SASEGT. The DNA of the CDR3 is TGTGCCAGCAGTGGAAGAGGGGGGGACAGGGGTAAGAGCTCCTACGAGCAGTACTTC. Its protein is CASSGRGGDRGKSSYEQYF.

This chain connects TRBV23-1 to TRBJ1-5; 8 bases agree with TRBD1. TRBV23-1 is known as an ORF, though its function is uncertain. This CDR3 is built from 15 residues. The ends lost 4 bases at V and 3 bases at J; junction bases unmatched: 5. The CDR3 DNA reads as TGCGCCAGCAGTCGCGACAGGGGATCCAATCAGCCCCAGCATTTT. Protein product: CASSRDRGSNQPQHF.

The chain recombines TRBV14 with TRBJ1-1; 8 nucleotides line up with TRBD1. Germline values: CDR1 SGHDN, CDR2 FVKESK. The CDR3 has 16 residues. V shed 4 bases, J shed 5 bases, and the junction held 12 bases outside the gene matches. The CDR3 nucleotides read TGTGCCAGCAGCCGGAATACAGGGGGAGGTGGGACTGAAGCTTTCTTT. It codes for CASSRNTGGGGTEAFF.

This clone occurred once. The genes are TRBV12-3 or TRBV12-4 and TRBJ2-7; possibly TRBD2 for D (5 bases). Trimming took off 1 base at V and 3 bases at J, with 7 bases between the two ends. The CDR3 covers 13 residues. CDR3: CASSLDDYYEQYF. The CDR3 DNA is TGTGCCAGCAGTTTAGACGACTACTACGAGCAGTACTTC.

The chain uses TRBV10-1 and TRBJ2-3; D not certain. Germline CDR1 WNHNN, CDR2 SYGVQD (reference sequence). The CDR3 spans 12 residues. Trimming removed 3 bases from V and 7 bases from J, with 8 bases in between. The CDR3 is CASSDQRYTQYF. Written as DNA, the CDR3 is TGCGCCAGCAGTGACCAGAGGTATACGCAGTATTTT.

The chain is built from TRBV28 and TRBJ2-1; 7 bases align to TRBD2. Germline CDR1 and CDR2: MDHEN and SYDVKM. The CDR3 runs 15 residues. With 6 bases clipped from V and 1 base from J, the junction kept 6 bases outside the gene matches. CDR3 nucleotide sequence: TGTGCCAGCAGGTTGGCTAGCGGTTCCTACAATGAGCAGTTCTTC. Its protein product is CASRLASGSYNEQFF.

The table lists this clone with a count of one. The chain uses TRBV6-5 and TRBJ2-7; no clear D gene. Germline CDR1 and CDR2: MNHEY and SVGAGI. The CDR3 loop spans 12 amino acids. V lost 8 bases, J lost 6 bases, and 14 bases lay in between. The CDR3 nucleotides are TGTGCCAGCGCGATGACGGGTCTCGAGCAGTACTTC. The encoded protein is CASAMTGLEQYF.

This rearrangement joins TRBV6-5 to TRBJ2-7, with 11 bases aligning to TRBD2. V lost 2 bases, J lost 7 bases, and 10 bases stayed unmatched. Germline V CDR1 and CDR2: MNHEY, SVGAGI. The CDR3 spans 16 residues. This CDR3 reads CASSYGRLAGLGEQYF. The CDR3 DNA reads TGTGCCAGCAGTTACGGAAGACTAGCGGGATTAGGTGAGCAGTACTTC.

V is TRBV12-3 or TRBV12-4 and J is TRBJ2-1, with 7 bases lining up with TRBD2. The CDR3 is made up of 13 amino acids. Trimming took 3 bases from V and 8 from J; bases not matched to a gene: 4. The DNA of the CDR3 is TGTGCCAGCAGTTTGGTGGGAGGGCATGAGCAGTTCTTC. Translated, it gives CASSLVGGHEQFF.

This chain joins TRBV11-2 and TRBJ2-1; no firm D call. CDR1 SGHAT and CDR2 FQNNGV come from the germline V gene. The CDR3 length is 15 residues. The V end was cut by 3 bases, the J end by 7 bases, with 16 bases between. CDR3 sequence: CASSFKTPSGNEQFF. Written as DNA, the CDR3 is TGTGCCAGCAGCTTTAAGACTCCTAGTGGAAATGAGCAGTTCTTC.

The table lists this clone with a few counts. The genes are TRBV11-2 and TRBJ2-1, with 9 bases that match TRBD2. After removal of 4 bases from V and 6 bases from J, the junction contained 13 bases not matched to a gene. The CDR3 runs 17 residues. Germline CDR1 and CDR2: SGHAT and FQNNGV. The CDR3 sequence is CASSSRAGGVSANEQFF. For the CDR3, the DNA is TGTGCCAGCAGCTCGAGGGCGGGAGGGGTAAGTGCCAATGAGCAGTTCTTC.